This T cell receptor beta chain was observed in a study of blood T cell repertoires in COVID-19 (dated by TCRdb to the early 2020s). Concerning the study at large: Collaborator samples came from the United States, Italy and Spain and covered acute and convalescent phases of COVID-19. Deeply sampled blood TCRbeta repertoires from subjects exposed to, actively infected with, or recovered from COVID-19 were included in the dataset. The material from the prospective study consisted of cDNA or gDNA derived from T cells, B-cell-depleted T cells, or PBMCs. Samples came from the ongoing ImmuneRACE study (first 160 participants) plus 1,254 subjects from 6 global collaborators. The sample metadata nearly always contained a de-identified subject ID, COVID-19 status, age in years and sex. Where available, HLA class I and class II types were obtained from metadata supplied by the sample provider rather than from assay-based typing. The repertoires were made available in a free public database intended to serve as a resource for research on the immune response to SARS-CoV-2. The full study reports these points: The quantity of clinical and demographic metadata differed by source and by participant and was supplied without curation.

Per the germline V gene, MNHEY is the CDR1 and SVGAGI is the CDR2. The V end loses 2 bases and the J end loses 0 bases, and a stretch of 7 bases separates them. The CDR3 contains 14 residues, cysteine and phenylalanine counted. Only the CDR3 region is kept as DNA, spanning 42 bases read in frame from base 1. On this clone itself: The clone's antigen remains unknown. No clone much larger than this one lies a single base away; base qualities are absent.

Enrolling through a virtual design, the prospective study's participants ranged in age from roughly 18 to 90 years and lived across approximately 25 United States geographic areas. To assign participants to cohorts, the prospective study relied on clinical history that participants themselves reported in a screening survey and a study questionnaire. ImmuneRACE Cohort 3 recovered participants were defined by two consecutive negative NP/OP PCR tests, healthcare professional clearance, or symptom resolution. In the prospective study, whole blood, serum and a nasopharyngeal or oropharyngeal swab were collected from each participant by mobile phlebotomists. Participants in the prospective study had the option to provide additional blood draws and questionnaires over a 2-month period. Before DNA extraction, blood samples from the prospective study were shipped at room temperature or frozen. TCRbeta CDR3 regions were amplified from genomic DNA by means of the immunoSEQ Assay, a bias-controlled multiplex PCR. In the original analysis: The number of nucleated cells in each sample was estimated from the amplification of reference gene primers within the assay. To quantify the absolute abundance of each unique TCRbeta CDR3 rearrangement, sequence reads were collapsed and filtered. For each sample, productive Simpson clonality was calculated as the square root of Simpson's diversity index across productive rearrangements. The clones in this table, taken by TCRdb from immuneACCESS, are in-frame only. Not every clone is retained; where verified, under half of the shortfall comes from an unresolved V gene, and the cause of the rest is unknown. The D gene and trimming were derived from the DNA, and the V and J assignments and clone size from that table. The sample contains fewer than 350,000 clones, 85% of them found a single time. The top ten hold 2% to 3% of the sample.

This chain joins TRBV6-5 to TRBJ1-1, with the D gene call left open. Specimen: PBMCs or T cells enriched from blood (not recorded which). This TCR came from a woman aged 50 to 60 who had recovered from COVID-19. The base sequence is TGTGCCAGCAGTTACGCGGGAATGAACACTGAAGCTTTCTTT. Its protein reads: CASSYAGMNTEAFF.